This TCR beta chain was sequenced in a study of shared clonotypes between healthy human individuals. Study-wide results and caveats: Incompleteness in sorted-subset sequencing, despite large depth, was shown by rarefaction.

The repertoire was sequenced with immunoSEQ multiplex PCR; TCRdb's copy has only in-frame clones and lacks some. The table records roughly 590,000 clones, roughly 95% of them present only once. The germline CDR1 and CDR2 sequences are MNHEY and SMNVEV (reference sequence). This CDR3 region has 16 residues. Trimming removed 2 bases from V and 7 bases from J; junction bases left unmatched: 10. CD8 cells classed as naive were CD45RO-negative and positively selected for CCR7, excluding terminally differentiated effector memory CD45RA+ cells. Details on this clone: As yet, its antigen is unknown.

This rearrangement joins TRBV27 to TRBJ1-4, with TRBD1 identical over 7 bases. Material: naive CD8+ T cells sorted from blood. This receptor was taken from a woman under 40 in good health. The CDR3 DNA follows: TGTGCCAGCAGTTTAGGCCGAAGGACAGGAGGTGAAAAACTGTTTTTT. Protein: CASSLGRRTGGEKLFF.